These 29 T cell receptor beta chains originate from one sample sequenced in a study of blood T cell repertoires in COVID-19. The table came from immunoSEQ multiplex PCR; TCRdb's copy has only in-frame clones and leaves some out. The sample includes 160,000 or so clones, more than 80% of them seen just once. Source material: peripheral blood. The source of these receptors is a human donor in a cohort sampled during active COVID-19.

Only one count was recorded for this clone. This sequence joins TRBV9 and TRBJ2-1, with 7 bases matching TRBD2. CDR1 SGDLS and CDR2 YYNGEE come from the germline V gene. V dropped 0 bases and J dropped 5; count of bases not matched to a gene: 11. This CDR3 is 17 amino acids long. The chain's CDR3 is CASSVAGEGLGDNEQFF. CDR3 in DNA: TGTGCCAGCAGCGTAGCGGGGGAGGGCCTAGGGGACAATGAGCAGTTCTTC.

CDR3 nucleotide sequence: TGTGCCAGCAGCGCCCGGGACAGGGAGGACGAGCAGTACTTC. Amino acid sequence: CASSARDREDEQYF. This rearrangement joins TRBV9 to TRBJ2-7; 9 bases fit TRBD1. This CDR3 has 14 residues. V lost 3 bases to trimming and J lost 5 bases; unmatched junction nucleotides: 6. CDR1 and CDR2 from the germline V gene are SGDLS and YYNGEE.

V is TRBV19 and J is TRBJ2-2; 10 nucleotides match TRBD2. V shed 3 bases and J 1 base; nucleotides not matched to a gene: 5. CDR1 is LNHDA and CDR2 is SQIVND in the germline V gene (reference sequence). The CDR3 consists of 17 residues. The CDR3 nucleotides are TGTGCCAGTAGTATGGGCCTAGCGGGAGAGAACACCGGGGAGCTGTTTTTT. Amino acids: CASSMGLAGENTGELFF.

CDR3 DNA: TGTGCCAGCATACAGGGGGGGAAGAATGAGCAGTTCTTC. This encodes CASIQGGKNEQFF. V gene TRBV6-5 combines with J gene TRBJ2-1; a weak D match, TRBD1 (8 bases). V was pared by 7 bases and J by 7 bases, with 14 bases between. In germline, CDR1 is MNHEY, CDR2 SVGAGI. The CDR3 totals 13 residues.

V is TRBV7-2 and J is TRBJ2-5; 8 bases map to TRBD2. The V gene end was trimmed by 3 bases and the J gene end by 5 bases; junction bases not matched to a gene: 11. This CDR3 is 16 amino acids long. CDR1 and CDR2 (germline): SGHTA, FQGNSA. DNA for the CDR3: TGTGCCAGCAGCTTTGCGCCGGGAGGGGTTTTGGAGACCCAGTACTTC. It is translated as CASSFAPGGVLETQYF.

The gene calls are TRBV6-2 or TRBV6-3 and TRBJ1-1; TRBD1 is a possible D gene (5 bases). The CDR3 is 16 residues long. CDR1 is MNHEY, CDR2 SVGEGT, per germline. The V end was cut by 2 bases, the J end by 1 base, with 14 bases between. In DNA form, the CDR3 reads TGTGCCAGCAGTTACGAGTGGGGCAGGCCGAACACTGAAGCTTTCTTT. Its translation is CASSYEWGRPNTEAFF.

The chain carries TRBV3-1 (or the pseudogene TRBV3-2) and TRBJ1-2; possibly TRBD1 for D (6 bases). CDR3 size: 14 residues. The germline V and J ends were trimmed by 4 bases and 7 bases, with 16 bases remaining between them. Germline V gene sequence: CDR1 LGHDT, CDR2 YNNKEL (reference sequence). CDR3 region: CASSLLDRQTGYTF. CDR3 DNA: TGTGCCAGCAGCCTCCTGGACAGACAGACTGGCTACACCTTC.

The J gene is TRBJ2-5, the V gene TRBV19; the D gene is possibly TRBD1 (5 bases). Germline V gene sequence: CDR1 LNHDA, CDR2 SQIVND (reference sequence). The CDR3 has 12 residues. V was shortened by 3 bases and J by 5 bases, with 7 bases between the two germline ends. The CDR3 DNA reads TGTGCCAGTAGTATGAACAGGGAGACCCAGTACTTC. This sequence encodes CASSMNRETQYF.

The J gene is TRBJ2-6, the V gene TRBV24-1; D unclear. Deletions cut 1 base from V and 0 bases from J, with 3 bases between. This CDR3 is built from 15 residues. Germline V gives CDR1 KGHDR, CDR2 SFDVKD. In DNA form, the CDR3 reads TGTGCCACCAGTGATTTCGGCTCTGGGGCCAACGTCCTGACTTTC. As protein: CATSDFGSGANVLTF.

The V call is TRBV10-2, the J call TRBJ1-6; tentatively, D is TRBD1 (5 bases). This CDR3 spans 16 amino acids. Trimming shortened V by 2 bases and J by 2 bases, and 10 bases separated the two germline ends. Germline-derived CDR1 and CDR2 are WSHSY and SAAADI. In DNA, the CDR3 is TGCGCCAGCAGTGAGATGGGGCCCACCTATAATTCACCCCTCCACTTT. This gives the protein CASSEMGPTYNSPLHF.

This clone was found once. The chain combines TRBV7-3 with TRBJ2-3; 12 bases are shared with TRBD2. There are 17 residues in the CDR3. From germline, CDR1 is SGHTA and CDR2 FQGTGA. With V trimmed by 3 bases and J by 1 base, 5 bases remained unmatched. The chain's CDR3 is CASSLRLAGVGTDTQYF. In nucleotides, the CDR3 is TGTGCCAGCAGCTTGCGACTAGCGGGAGTAGGCACAGATACGCAGTATTTT.

This sequence joins TRBV6-5 and TRBJ1-1, with a tentative D call TRBD1 (5 bases). This CDR3 comprises 14 residues. Germline V CDR1 and CDR2: MNHEY, SVGAGI. Trimming shortened V by 7 bases and J by 4 bases, and 16 bases separated the two germline ends. CDR3 amino acids: CASTSPGLATEAFF. In DNA, the CDR3 is TGTGCCAGCACCTCGCCAGGGTTGGCCACTGAAGCTTTCTTT.

The V call is TRBV12-5, the J call TRBJ2-7; the match to TRBD1 covers 11 bases. V lost 2 bases to trimming and J lost 6 bases; unmatched junction nucleotides: 3. CDR3 length equals 14 residues. Germline CDR1 is LGHNT and CDR2 is FRNRAP. CDR3 bases: TGTGCTAGTGGTTTGCAGGGACAGGGGGGCGAGCAGTACTTC. Translated, it gives CASGLQGQGGEQYF.

The V call is TRBV4-3, the J call TRBJ2-1, with 12 bases fitting TRBD2. Trimming took 2 bases from V and 5 from J; bases not matched to a gene: 7. The CDR3 has 17 residues. Germline V lookup: CDR1 LGHNA, CDR2 YSLEER. The CDR3 region is CASSQTSGGPLHNEQFF. The CDR3 DNA follows: TGCGCCAGCAGCCAAACTAGCGGGGGGCCCTTACACAATGAGCAGTTCTTC.

The chain couples TRBV11-2 to TRBJ2-5, with 12 bases that match TRBD2. V dropped 2 bases and J dropped 5; count of bases not matched to a gene: 0. The CDR3 has 14 amino acids. In germline, CDR1 is SGHAT, CDR2 FQNNGV. The CDR3 region is CASSLLAGGETQYF. The CDR3 nucleotides read TGTGCCAGCAGCTTACTAGCGGGGGGGGAGACCCAGTACTTC.

The chain joins TRBV6-6 to TRBJ1-1; possibly TRBD1 for D (6 bases). Looked up from germline, CDR1 is MNHNY and CDR2 is SVGAGI (reference sequence). This CDR3 region has 16 residues. The V gene lost 3 bases and the J gene lost 4 bases, with 18 bases spanning the gap. For the CDR3, the DNA is TGTGCCAGCAGTTATACGGGGGGCGGTGGCGTCACTGAAGCTTTCTTT. Protein product: CASSYTGGGGVTEAFF.

The chain has TRBV3-1 (or the pseudogene TRBV3-2) and TRBJ1-5, with D perhaps TRBD1 (5 bases). Trimming removed 0 bases at V and 7 bases at J, with 13 bases between. This CDR3 has 15 residues. Germline CDR1 is LGHDT and CDR2 is YNNKEL (reference sequence). In DNA form, the CDR3 reads TGTGCCAGCAGCCAAGACTTAGGGGCTGAACAGCCCCAGCATTTT. Translated: CASSQDLGAEQPQHF.

The chain links TRBV9 to TRBJ2-7, with 7 bases lining up with TRBD1. This CDR3 contains 13 residues. The junction had 7 bases not matched to a gene; V was cut back by 4 bases and J by 6 bases. Germline CDR1 reads SGDLS; CDR2 reads YYNGEE. For the CDR3, the DNA is TGTGCCAGCAGCACGACGACAGGGACCGAGCAGTACTTC. It codes for CASSTTTGTEQYF. Full variable domain (missing parts from reference TRBV9 and TRBJ2-7): DSGVTQTPKHLITATGQRVTLRCSPRSGDLSVYWYQQSLDQGLQFLIQYYNGEERAKGNILERFSAQQFPDLHSELNLSSLELGDSALYFCASSTTTGTEQYFGPGTRLTVT.

This clone has just a few counts. This chain links TRBV6-5 with TRBJ2-1; possibly TRBD2 for D (7 bases). This CDR3 region has 15 residues. V shed 4 bases and J shed 5 bases, with 15 bases lying between them. Germline CDR1 reads MNHEY; CDR2 reads SVGAGI. The CDR3 loop is CASSSLAAGDNEQFF. In DNA, the CDR3 is TGTGCCAGCAGTTCCCTAGCGGCAGGGGACAATGAGCAGTTCTTC.

This clone was recorded many times. The V call is TRBV9, the J call TRBJ2-7; 8 positions agree with TRBD1. The CDR3 totals 14 residues. CDR1 SGDLS and CDR2 YYNGEE come from the germline V gene. V was pared by 3 bases and J by 3 bases, with 5 bases of the junction left unmatched. The CDR3 sequence: CASSADDRGYEQYF. The CDR3 DNA sequence: TGTGCCAGCAGCGCCGACGACAGGGGCTACGAGCAGTACTTC.

The chain recombines TRBV10-3 with TRBJ2-7; the D gene is possibly TRBD2 (5 bases). V lost 5 bases and J 5 bases, leaving 22 bases between the germline ends. This CDR3 has 16 amino acids. Germline V gene lookup returns CDR1 ENHRY and CDR2 SYGVKD. As DNA, the CDR3 is TGTGCCATCAGTCGGGCGTCTGGTGGGAGTCCCCACGAGCAGTACTTC. Protein sequence: CAISRASGGSPHEQYF.

The chain is built from TRBV29-1 and TRBJ2-7; a weak D match, TRBD2 (6 bases). The CDR3 runs to 13 residues. Germline CDR1 SQVTM, CDR2 ANQGSEA. Trimming pared 6 bases from V and 3 bases from J, leaving 15 bases between. The CDR3 DNA sequence: TGCAGCGTGCCGGCGAAGGAGGGCTACGAGCAGTACTTC. Protein product: CSVPAKEGYEQYF.

V is TRBV4-3 and J is TRBJ2-7; D is possibly TRBD2 (6 bases). The germline V gene encodes CDR1 LGHNA and CDR2 YSLEER. The V gene lost 0 bases and the J gene lost 6 bases, with 15 bases spanning the gap. The CDR3 is made up of 15 amino acids. Here the CDR3 reads CASSQDQNGGTEQYF. CDR3 nucleotides: TGCGCCAGCAGCCAAGATCAAAATGGGGGGACCGAGCAGTACTTC.

The chain employs TRBV6-5 and TRBJ2-2, with a tentative D call TRBD2 (6 bases). Germline V lookup: CDR1 MNHEY, CDR2 SVGAGI. The CDR3 is 14 residues long. The V end was cut by 7 bases, the J end by 2 bases, with 11 bases between. This chain's CDR3 is CASTRDSNTGELFF. CDR3 DNA sequence: TGTGCCAGCACCCGGGACTCAAACACCGGGGAGCTGTTTTTT.

The chain employs TRBV29-1 and TRBJ2-5, with 7 bases matching TRBD2. Germline loops: CDR1 SQVTM, CDR2 ANQGSEA. The length of the CDR3 is 17 residues. V lost 0 bases to trimming and J lost 3 bases; unmatched junction nucleotides: 13. The CDR3 here is CSVEDRGGGSIKETQYF. The CDR3 DNA reads TGCAGCGTTGAAGACCGGGGTGGCGGGAGTATAAAAGAGACCCAGTACTTC.

The V and J genes are TRBV24-1 and TRBJ2-1; possibly TRBD2 for D (6 bases). The germline CDR1 and CDR2 sequences are KGHDR and SFDVKD. Trimming pared 7 bases from V and 5 bases from J, leaving 11 bases between. This CDR3 comprises 13 residues. This CDR3 is CATRGWGDNEQFF. CDR3 DNA sequence: TGTGCCACCAGGGGTTGGGGGGACAATGAGCAGTTCTTC.

Only one count was recorded for this clone. The CDR3 region is CASSFHRTEFF. The DNA of the CDR3 is TGTGCCAGCAGCTTTCATAGGACAGAGTTCTTC. The V and J genes are TRBV7-2 and TRBJ2-1; tentative D call: TRBD1 (6 bases). Trimming left V 3 bases short and J 14 bases short, with 11 bases between. The CDR3 spans 11 residues. Germline CDR1 SGHTA, CDR2 FQGNSA.

The chain couples TRBV30 to TRBJ1-5, with D tentatively TRBD1 (6 bases). Germline V CDR1 and CDR2: GTSNPN, SVGIG (reference sequence). This CDR3 region has 13 residues. The V and J ends lost 7 bases and 6 bases respectively, with 16 bases between them. The CDR3 coding sequence is TGTGCCTACCAGGACAGTATGGCTCAGCCCCAGCATTTT. Protein product: CAYQDSMAQPQHF.

The chain uses TRBV2 and TRBJ1-5; 8 bases map to TRBD1. V lost 2 bases, J lost 6 bases, and 9 bases stayed unmatched. Germline V gene sequence: CDR1 SNHLY, CDR2 FYNNEI. The CDR3 is made up of 16 amino acids. The CDR3 nucleotides are TGTGCCAGCAGTGAAAGGGGCGGACAGGGAAGTCAGCCCCAGCATTTT. Encoded protein: CASSERGGQGSQPQHF.